This T cell receptor (beta chain) was retrieved from a study of blood T cell repertoires in COVID-19. Across the whole study: The study drew acute and convalescent COVID-19 samples from the United States, Italy and Spain. T cells, B-cell-depleted T cells, or PBMCs provided the cDNA or gDNA that served as material.

Original methodology: Counts of nucleated cells, estimated from reference gene primer amplification, were obtained. This table comes from immunoSEQ multiplex PCR, and its TCRdb copy is limited to in-frame clones, with some not included. V and J calls and clone size are given by that table; D and trimming were obtained from the DNA. The sample carries about 300,000 clones, approximately 85% recorded once. The source of this sequence is a man aged 18-30 years with active or convalescent COVID-19. The sample consisted of peripheral blood.

CDR3 in DNA: TGTGCCAGCAGCTCAAATCCTTCTAGCGGGGACTCCTACGAGCAGTACTTC. As protein: CASSSNPSSGDSYEQYF. This chain links TRBV7-8 with TRBJ2-7, with 9 nucleotides matching TRBD2. CDR1 and CDR2 (germline): SGHVS, FQNEAQ. CDR3 size: 17 residues. J was trimmed by 0 bases and V by 4 bases; bases with no gene match: 10.